This T cell receptor (beta chain) originates from a study of OX40 agonist ivuxolimab in advanced cancers. Looking at the study overall: One hepatocellular carcinoma and two cutaneous melanoma patients partially responded.

No patient had autoimmune disease or received systemic immunosuppression. Profiled with immunoSEQ multiplex PCR; TCRdb holds only in-frame clones, not every one. The sample has 70,000 to 95,000 clones, around nine tenths seen once. Study conclusions and caveats: Among expanded peripheral T cells, antigen specificity went undetermined. In general, CD8+ T cells held more expanded clones than CD4+ did, on average.

Regarding this clone: The antigen is not known.

The CDR3 contains 14 residues. Germline V gives CDR1 MNHEY, CDR2 SMNVEV (reference sequence). With 3 bases clipped from V and 5 bases from J, the junction kept 6 bases outside the gene matches. This clonotype originated in an adult with an advanced solid tumor such as melanoma, head and neck, liver or kidney cancer. V gene TRBV27 combines with J gene TRBJ1-2, with 7 bases that match TRBD1. The sequenced sample was CD4+ or CD8+ T cells sorted from blood, obtained in a trial of the OX40 agonist ivuxolimab. The CDR3 region is CASSFGQGVYGYTF. The DNA for the CDR3 is TGTGCCAGCAGTTTTGGGCAGGGGGTATATGGCTACACCTTC.